The 30 T cell receptor beta chains listed next were all sequenced from one sample in a study of beta chain features in type 1 diabetes. Findings and limits, study-wide: Type 1 diabetes patients showed a moderate but significant shortening of TCRB CDR3s in all four CD4+ subsets.

Which antigens these TCRs recognize remains unknown. The isolated RNA, all of it, was reverse transcribed, so expressed TCRB transcripts were what got sequenced. The data were produced by immunoSEQ multiplex PCR, yet TCRdb's version contains in-frame clones alone and is incomplete. The sample records 350,000 to 400,000 clones, roughly 13% being singletons. The sequenced sample consisted of naive CD4+ T cells from blood. Receptors originate from a young woman with type 1 diabetes.

The J gene is TRBJ2-7, the V gene TRBV28; D unresolved. The length of the CDR3 is 11 residues. The V end lost 8 bases, the J end lost 3 bases, and 8 bases lay between the germline ends. The germline CDR1 and CDR2 sequences are MDHEN and SYDVKM. The CDR3 loop reads CASLNFYEQYF. Here the CDR3 DNA reads TGTGCCAGCCTAAATTTCTACGAGCAGTACTTC.

V usage is TRBV25-1 and J usage is TRBJ2-7, with D perhaps matching TRBD1 (5 bases). Germline V gene sequence: CDR1 MGHDK, CDR2 SYGVNS. V was cut by 6 bases and J by 5 bases, with 17 bases left in between. The length of the CDR3 is 14 residues. In DNA, the CDR3 is TGTGCCAGCAGGCGAACAGGTGGGTTGGACGAGCAGTACTTC. Protein: CASRRTGGLDEQYF.

This clone was picked up a small number of times. This chain links TRBV18 with TRBJ2-3; tentatively, D is TRBD2 (6 bases). Between the trimmed V and J ends, which lost 3 bases and 2 bases, there was a span of 15 bases. The CDR3 spans 16 residues. CDR1 and CDR2 from the germline V gene are KGHSH and LQKENI. CDR3: CASSPVGDSSTDTQYF. CDR3 DNA: TGTGCCAGCTCACCGGTCGGGGACTCATCCACAGATACGCAGTATTTT.

The V gene is TRBV6-5, the J gene TRBJ1-2; tentatively, D is TRBD1 (5 bases). The CDR3 contains 12 residues. The V end lost 2 bases, the J end lost 8 bases, and 9 bases lay between the germline ends. Germline V gene lookup returns CDR1 MNHEY and CDR2 SVGAGI. CDR3 in DNA: TGTGCCAGCAGTTACAGGGGTGGAGGCTACACCTTC. Protein: CASSYRGGGYTF.

The chain recombines TRBV4-3 with TRBJ2-4; a weak D match, TRBD1 (6 bases). The CDR3 runs to 17 residues. Germline V gene lookup returns CDR1 LGHNA and CDR2 YSLEER. V was pared by 1 base and J by 3 bases, with 16 bases between. The DNA of the CDR3 is TGCGCCAGCAGCCAAGCTTTGACAGGCTGGGGCAAAAACATTCAGTACTTC. This encodes CASSQALTGWGKNIQYF.

The genes are TRBV7-9 and TRBJ2-3, with 9 bases lining up with TRBD2. Trimming took 5 bases from V and 0 from J; bases not matched to a gene: 3. This CDR3 is built from 15 residues. Germline CDR1 SEHNR, CDR2 FQNEAQ (reference sequence). CDR3 sequence: CASSKLAGSTDTQYF. The CDR3 nucleotides read TGTGCCAGCAGCAAGCTAGCGGGGAGCACAGATACGCAGTATTTT.

This clone appeared a few times. The chain couples TRBV19 to TRBJ2-5; possible D gene TRBD1, 5 bases. In germline, CDR1 is LNHDA, CDR2 SQIVND (reference sequence). The CDR3 consists of 15 residues. V was trimmed by 6 bases and J by 2 bases, leaving 16 bases between them. CDR3 protein: CASRRGDSNQETQYF. In DNA, the CDR3 is TGTGCCAGTAGAAGGGGTGACAGCAATCAAGAGACCCAGTACTTC.

This clone has more than one count but fewer than ten. The chain couples TRBV18 to TRBJ2-7, with 10 nucleotides matching TRBD2. The CDR3 covers 14 residues. The V segment lost 4 bases and the J segment 5 bases; nucleotides outside the gene matches: 5. Germline V gives CDR1 KGHSH, CDR2 LQKENI. DNA of the CDR3: TGTGCCAGCTCACGACTAGCGGGCTACGACGAGCAGTACTTC. It specifies CASSRLAGYDEQYF. Based on the CDR3 plus reference TRBV18 and TRBJ2-7, the full variable domain is NAGVMQNPRHLVRRRGQEARLRCSPMKGHSHVYWYRQLPEEGLKFMVYLQKENIIDESGMPKERFSAEFPKEGPSILRIQQVVRGDSAAYFCASSRLAGYDEQYFGPGTRLTVT.

The chain employs TRBV15 and TRBJ2-5; 7 bases are shared with TRBD2. Germline lookup yields CDR1 LNHNV and CDR2 YYDKDF (reference sequence). The CDR3 is 14 amino acids. V shed 4 bases, J shed 3 bases, and the junction held 5 bases outside the gene matches. CDR3 nucleotides: TGTGCCACCAGCATAAGGCTAGCGGAAGAGACCCAGTACTTC. Translation gives CATSIRLAEETQYF.

The genes are TRBV7-8 and TRBJ2-5; 9 nucleotides align to TRBD1. The trim removed 1 base at V and 4 bases at J, leaving 1 base unmatched. The germline gives CDR1 SGHVS, CDR2 FQNEAQ. There are 14 residues in the CDR3. CDR3 bases: TGTGCCAGCAGCTTAGTGGGACAGGGAGAGACCCAGTACTTC. This codes for CASSLVGQGETQYF.

This clone was observed a handful of times. V usage is TRBV7-8 and J usage is TRBJ1-1; D is undetermined. V lost 1 base and J lost 4, with 7 bases in between. CDR1 is SGHVS, CDR2 FQNEAQ, per germline. The CDR3 has 13 amino acids. The CDR3 coding sequence is TGTGCCAGCAGCTTAGTGGGGAGCACTGAAGCTTTCTTT. Protein sequence: CASSLVGSTEAFF.

This clone was seen only a few times. The gene calls are TRBV28 and TRBJ2-2, with a weak D call TRBD2 (5 bases). V lost 1 base and J lost 4, with 7 bases in between. This CDR3 is 14 amino acids long. CDR1 MDHEN and CDR2 SYDVKM come from the germline V gene. In nucleotides, the CDR3 is TGTGCCAGCAGTTTATTGGCGGGCACCGGGGAGCTGTTTTTT. Its protein product is CASSLLAGTGELFF.

V gene TRBV15 combines with J gene TRBJ2-3; D not certain. Trimming pared 1 base from V and 2 bases from J, leaving 13 bases between. Germline values: CDR1 LNHNV, CDR2 YYDKDF (reference sequence). The CDR3 runs to 16 residues. This CDR3 is CATSRAKTQLTDTQYF. DNA of the CDR3: TGTGCCACCAGCAGAGCGAAAACGCAACTCACAGATACGCAGTATTTT.

The V call is TRBV7-9, the J call TRBJ2-3; no reliable D call. From germline, CDR1 is SEHNR and CDR2 FQNEAQ (reference sequence). CDR3 length: 16 amino acids. Trimming cost V 5 bases and J 0 bases, with 15 bases left between them. CDR3 nucleotide sequence: TGTGCCAGCAGCCCACCCCCGCGGCATAGCACAGATACGCAGTATTTT. Translating gives CASSPPPRHSTDTQYF.

The table lists this clone with a few counts. The J gene is TRBJ2-7, the V gene TRBV10-3; TRBD1 matches 9 bases. The trim removed 3 bases at V and 5 bases at J, leaving 8 bases unmatched. CDR1 ENHRY and CDR2 SYGVKD come from the germline V gene. The CDR3 is 15 amino acids. CDR3 sequence: CAISDLRTGANEQYF. CDR3 DNA sequence: TGTGCCATCAGTGATCTTCGGACAGGGGCTAACGAGCAGTACTTC.

The CDR3 DNA reads as TGTGCCAGTAGCCGGACAGGGGGGCTCTACGAGCAGTACTTC. Its protein is CASSRTGGLYEQYF. This chain links TRBV19 with TRBJ2-7; 10 bases are a match to TRBD1. The CDR3 spans 14 residues. CDR1 and CDR2 (germline): LNHDA, SQIVND (reference sequence). The V segment lost 6 bases and the J segment 3 bases; nucleotides outside the gene matches: 5.

The V gene is TRBV2, the J gene TRBJ2-7; D is ambiguous. Deletions cut 4 bases from V and 2 bases from J, with 12 bases between. Germline loops: CDR1 SNHLY, CDR2 FYNNEI. The CDR3 is 14 amino acids. CDR3 amino acids: CASSALTYPYEQYF. The CDR3 region has the DNA TGTGCCAGCAGTGCCTTGACTTACCCCTACGAGCAGTACTTC.

This clone has only a few counts. The chain links TRBV27 to TRBJ2-7; 7 positions agree with TRBD2. Germline values: CDR1 MNHEY, CDR2 SMNVEV (reference sequence). The CDR3 consists of 15 residues. Trimming at V came to 3 bases and at J to 2 bases, leaving 7 bases not matched to a gene. CDR3 DNA sequence: TGTGCCAGCAGTTTGGTCTCTAGCGGAACCTACGAGCAGTACTTC. Translation: CASSLVSSGTYEQYF.

The chain has TRBV19 and TRBJ1-5, with 7 bases fitting TRBD1. Germline-derived CDR1 and CDR2 are LNHDA and SQIVND (reference sequence). The CDR3 runs to 15 residues. After removal of 6 bases from V and 0 bases from J, the junction contained 5 bases not matched to a gene. CDR3 bases: TGTGCCAGTAGGTATGGACAGGCTAGCAATCAGCCCCAGCATTTT. Its protein is CASRYGQASNQPQHF.

The V gene is TRBV2, the J gene TRBJ1-2; D uncertain. The CDR3 covers 11 residues. Germline assignment: CDR1 SNHLY and CDR2 FYNNEI. Trimming took 4 bases from V and 7 from J, leaving 7 bases between them. CDR3 amino acids: CASSGGSGYTF. The CDR3 DNA follows: TGTGCCAGCAGTGGCGGTAGTGGCTACACCTTC. Complete variable domain (other parts from reference TRBV2 and TRBJ1-2): EPEVTQTPSHQVTQMGQEVILRCVPISNHLYFYWYRQILGQKVEFLVSFYNNEISEKSEIFDDQFSVERPDGSNFTLKIRSTKLEDSAMYFCASSGGSGYTFGSGTRLTVV.

This clone was detected only a few times. The chain recombines TRBV6-6 with TRBJ1-5; D gene unclear. The germline gives CDR1 MNHNY, CDR2 SVGAGI (reference sequence). The CDR3 has 14 residues. V lost 2 bases and J 2 bases, leaving 7 bases between the germline ends. The CDR3 loop reads CASSYSQGNQPQHF. CDR3 in DNA: TGTGCCAGCAGTTACAGCCAGGGCAATCAGCCCCAGCATTTT.

The V gene is TRBV9, the J gene TRBJ1-1; unclear D gene. The CDR3 runs 16 residues. Trimming cost V 3 bases and J 3 bases, with 18 bases left between them. In germline, CDR1 is SGDLS, CDR2 YYNGEE. CDR3: CASSDYTGWRDTEAFF. For the CDR3, the DNA is TGTGCCAGCAGCGACTACACTGGTTGGAGAGACACTGAAGCTTTCTTT.

The V call is TRBV7-9, the J call TRBJ1-1, with unresolved D. Germline CDR1 SEHNR, CDR2 FQNEAQ (reference sequence). V shed 6 bases and J shed 0 bases, with 14 bases lying between them. CDR3 size: 15 residues. CDR3 nucleotide sequence: TGTGCCAGCAGAACTCCTCAGACAATGAACACTGAAGCTTTCTTT. Its protein is CASRTPQTMNTEAFF.

Only a few counts were recorded for this clone. This chain uses TRBV7-2 with TRBJ2-5; D call uncertain. The germline CDR1 and CDR2 sequences are SGHTA and FQGNSA. CDR3 length: 11 amino acids. Deletions cut 7 bases from V and 2 bases from J, with 5 bases between. CDR3 sequence reads: CASTVQETQYF. The CDR3 nucleotides read TGTGCCAGCACGGTACAAGAGACCCAGTACTTC.

In its sample, this clone was seen a few times. The gene calls are TRBV15 and TRBJ2-3; a weak D match, TRBD1 (5 bases). The CDR3 covers 14 residues. Per germline, CDR1 LNHNV and CDR2 YYDKDF (reference sequence). V dropped 1 base and J dropped 0 bases, with 5 bases sitting between them. The CDR3 bases are TGTGCCACCAGCAGAGGGACAAGCACAGATACGCAGTATTTT. Its translation is CATSRGTSTDTQYF.

The rearrangement joins TRBV7-8 to TRBJ1-1, with D possibly being TRBD1 (5 bases). Per germline, CDR1 SGHVS and CDR2 FQNEAQ. The CDR3 loop spans 15 amino acids. Trimming took 0 bases from V and 1 from J, leaving 9 bases between them. The CDR3 region has the DNA TGTGCCAGCAGCTTAGCACTCGGGGGGAACACTGAAGCTTTCTTT. It codes for CASSLALGGNTEAFF.

This clone has just a few counts. The rearrangement links TRBV15 to TRBJ2-3; D is possibly TRBD1 (6 bases). Germline V gives CDR1 LNHNV, CDR2 YYDKDF (reference sequence). Trimming pared 4 bases from V and 4 bases from J, leaving 15 bases between. CDR3 length: 15 amino acids. CDR3 DNA: TGTGCCACCAGCACCCCATTACAGGGCTCAGATACGCAGTATTTT. Protein: CATSTPLQGSDTQYF.

The chain couples TRBV19 to TRBJ2-1; D not resolved. Trimming took off 4 bases at V and 9 bases at J, with 16 bases between the two ends. There are 14 residues in the CDR3. Germline V CDR1 and CDR2: LNHDA, SQIVND (reference sequence). The CDR3 here is CASSTQNGMGEQFF. As DNA, the CDR3 is TGTGCCAGTAGTACACAGAACGGTATGGGTGAGCAGTTCTTC.

The V call is TRBV29-1, the J call TRBJ1-2; a possible D gene is TRBD1 (6 bases). The CDR3 covers 12 residues. The ends were cut back, 7 bases at V and 3 bases at J, with 12 bases in the middle. CDR1 and CDR2 (germline): SQVTM, ANQGSEA. This CDR3 reads CSATTGYYGYTF. As DNA, the CDR3 is TGCAGCGCTACCACAGGGTACTATGGCTACACCTTC.

This clone was seen only a few times. The rearrangement uses TRBV11-2 and TRBJ2-3, with TRBD1 matching over 7 bases. V dropped 4 bases and J dropped 8; count of bases not matched to a gene: 3. CDR1 is SGHAT and CDR2 is FQNNGV in the germline V gene. The CDR3 is 12 amino acids. CDR3: CASSSQGVTQYF. CDR3 DNA sequence: TGTGCCAGCAGCTCCCAGGGGGTTACGCAGTATTTT.